This TCR beta chain was obtained from a study of early T cells in non-severe SARS-CoV-2 infection. Study-wide background: The sequenced material was bulk RNA from unsorted whole blood, and its chains were unpaired.

Germline values: CDR1 SQVTM, CDR2 ANQGSEA. The CDR3 length is 13 residues. Trimming left V 4 bases short and J 6 bases short, with 15 bases between. About this clonotype itself: Its specificity is unknown.

Individual cDNA molecules received unique molecular identifiers. A single record per CDR3 protein comes from TCRdb applying MiXCR to the 5' RACE reads. The table has about 56,000 distinct CDR3 sequences, approximately 12% seen once. The study's findings and limits: Reliance on VDJdb matching favored anti-spike CD8 responses; private and CD4 specificities were missed.

The receptor comes from an adult who was a healthcare worker with PCR-confirmed SARS-CoV-2 infection or an uninfected control (not recorded which). The sequencing sample was made of whole blood. This chain joins TRBV29-1 and TRBJ1-2; possibly TRBD1 for D (6 bases). CDR3 protein: CSVGGGFYDGYTF. CDR3 bases: TGCAGCGTTGGCGGGGGCTTTTACGATGGCTACACCTTC.